A selection of T cell receptor beta chains follows, all from one sample in a study of cytomegalovirus exposure and HLA in healthy donors. TCRdb's table, derived via immunoSEQ multiplex PCR, lists solely in-frame clones and lacks some. The sample has fewer than 300,000 clones, roughly 88% seen once. Sequencing was carried out using PBMCs. These receptor sequences come from a woman aged 18-29 years in good health and CMV-seronegative. The CDR3 runs from the conserved cysteine through the conserved F or W. D genes are given only for firm matches. Expanded clones are given a class, and other clones once, few, many or no size at all.

V: TRBV27; length: 15; size: -; J: TRBJ1-5; D: -; DNA: TGTGCCAGCAGCCATGACAGAAGCGGCAATCAGCCCCAGCATTTT; CDR3: CASSHDRSGNQPQHF
V: TRBV28; length: 14; size: -; J: TRBJ1-1; D: -; DNA: TGTGCCAGCAGCCTCTACAGGTTGAACACTGAAGCTTTCTTT; CDR3: CASSLYRLNTEAFF
V: TRBV4-1; length: 15; size: once; J: TRBJ1-1; D: -; DNA: TGCGCCAGCAGCCAATTTGGGACAATGAACACTGAAGCTTTCTTT; CDR3: CASSQFGTMNTEAFF
V: TRBV6-5; length: 16; size: -; J: TRBJ2-2; D: TRBD2; DNA: TGTGCCAGCAGTTACGGGACTAGCGGGGTTACCGGGGAGCTGTTTTTT; CDR3: CASSYGTSGVTGELFF
V: TRBV6-1; length: 15; size: -; J: TRBJ1-2; D: TRBD1; DNA: TGTGCCAGCAGTGAGGCCGGGACAGGCGGTTATGGCTACACCTTC; CDR3: CASSEAGTGGYGYTF
V: TRBV7-9; length: 14; size: -; J: TRBJ1-1; D: TRBD1; DNA: TGTGCCAGCAGCGCGGACAGGGGGTTTACTGAAGCTTTCTTT; CDR3: CASSADRGFTEAFF
V: TRBV19; length: 14; size: -; J: TRBJ2-1; D: TRBD2; DNA: TGTGCCAGTAGCACCGGGACTAGCTTTCATGAGCAGTTCTTC; CDR3: CASSTGTSFHEQFF
V: TRBV6-1; length: 16; size: -; J: TRBJ2-7; D: -; DNA: TGTGCCAGCAGTGAACTTGGGGGCCAAAGCTCCTACGAGCAGTACTTC; CDR3: CASSELGGQSSYEQYF
V: TRBV5-6; length: 14; size: few; J: TRBJ2-2; D: TRBD1; DNA: TGTGCCAGCAGCTGGACAGGGGCCAAAGGGGAGCTGTTTTTT; CDR3: CASSWTGAKGELFF
V: TRBV10-2; length: 11; size: few; J: TRBJ2-7; D: -; DNA: TGCGCCAGCAGCCTAGTATCCGAGCAGTACTTC; CDR3: CASSLVSEQYF
V: TRBV4-3; length: 14; size: -; J: TRBJ1-4; D: -; DNA: TGCGCCAGCAGCCCCAAAGGAGGTGGTGAAAAACTGTTTTTT; CDR3: CASSPKGGGEKLFF
V: TRBV14; length: 16; size: -; J: TRBJ2-7; D: -; DNA: TGTGCCAGCAGCCCGGGAAGACACGCGGGAACCTACGAGCAGTACTTC; CDR3: CASSPGRHAGTYEQYF
V: TRBV5-1; length: 15; size: -; J: TRBJ2-5; D: -; DNA: TGCGCCAGCAGCTTCTCGTACCCACCTCAGGAGACCCAGTACTTC; CDR3: CASSFSYPPQETQYF
V: TRBV27; length: 15; size: -; J: TRBJ2-7; D: -; DNA: TGTGCCAGCTCACTACGGCTTGGAATGACCTACGAGCAGTACTTC; CDR3: CASSLRLGMTYEQYF
V: TRBV28; length: 11; size: -; J: TRBJ1-1; D: -; DNA: TGTGCCAGCATTAGCCCCACTGAAGCTTTCTTT; CDR3: CASISPTEAFF
V: TRBV15; length: 13; size: -; J: TRBJ2-1; D: -; DNA: TGTGCCACCAGCAGGGGCATCCACAATGAGCAGTTCTTC; CDR3: CATSRGIHNEQFF
V: TRBV6-1; length: 13; size: once; J: TRBJ2-3; D: -; DNA: TGTGCCAGCAGGTTGGTACACACAGATACGCAGTATTTT; CDR3: CASRLVHTDTQYF
V: TRBV7-6; length: 13; size: -; J: TRBJ2-5; D: -; DNA: TGTGCCAGCAGCCCCAGGGTCCAAGAGACCCAGTACTTC; CDR3: CASSPRVQETQYF
V: TRBV28; length: 12; size: -; J: TRBJ2-1; D: -; DNA: TGTGCCAGCAGGGGCAACTACAATGAGCAGTTCTTC; CDR3: CASRGNYNEQFF
V: TRBV28; length: 15; size: -; J: TRBJ2-7; D: TRBD2; DNA: TGTGCCAGCAGCTTCAGCGGGAGGTCCAACTACGAGCAGTACTTC; CDR3: CASSFSGRSNYEQYF
V: TRBV19; length: 15; size: -; J: TRBJ2-2; D: -; DNA: TGTGCCAGTAGTCAGTGGGCCGCGAACACCGGGGAGCTGTTTTTT; CDR3: CASSQWAANTGELFF
V: TRBV10-3; length: 18; size: -; J: TRBJ1-2; D: TRBD1; DNA: TGTGCCATCAGTGAATTCGGGACAGGGAAGGGTAATGGCTATGGCTACACCTTC; CDR3: CAISEFGTGKGNGYGYTF
V: TRBV5-4; length: 13; size: -; J: TRBJ2-7; D: -; DNA: TGTGCCAGCAACCCCTCAGGATTGGGCGAGCAGTACTTC; CDR3: CASNPSGLGEQYF
V: TRBV18; length: 16; size: -; J: TRBJ1-2; D: TRBD1; DNA: TGTGCCAGCTCACCTTTCCGGGACAGCCCAGGCGTAGGCTACACCTTC; CDR3: CASSPFRDSPGVGYTF
V: TRBV27; length: 14; size: -; J: TRBJ2-1; D: -; DNA: TGTGCCAGCAGAACACTAGGGCGGCGAGGTGAGCAGTTCTTC; CDR3: CASRTLGRRGEQFF
V: TRBV7-8; length: 14; size: -; J: TRBJ2-7; D: -; DNA: TGTGCCAGCAGCTTAGGAGGTCTAGCGTTCGAGCAGTACTTC; CDR3: CASSLGGLAFEQYF
V: TRBV28; length: 10; size: -; J: TRBJ1-1; D: -; DNA: TGTGCCAGTTCCGGGATTTTAGCTTTCTTT; CDR3: CASSGILAFF
V: TRBV28; length: 15; size: -; J: TRBJ1-3; D: TRBD1; DNA: TGTGCCAGCAGTCCCCCAGGGGGCATAGGAAACACCATATATTTT; CDR3: CASSPPGGIGNTIYF
V: TRBV4-1; length: 14; size: -; J: TRBJ2-5; D: -; DNA: TGCGCCAGCAGCCAAGATCTATTTATCGAGACCCAGTACTTC; CDR3: CASSQDLFIETQYF
V: TRBV5-1; length: 14; size: -; J: TRBJ1-2; D: -; DNA: TGCGCCAGCAGCTTGGATGGCAATAACTATGGCTACACCTTC; CDR3: CASSLDGNNYGYTF
V: TRBV14; length: 17; size: -; J: TRBJ2-1; D: TRBD2; DNA: TGTGCCAGCAGCCAAGATCGGCTACTAGCGGGGCTAAATGAGCAGTTCTTC; CDR3: CASSQDRLLAGLNEQFF
V: TRBV11-3; length: 15; size: -; J: TRBJ2-1; D: -; DNA: TGTGCCAGCAGCTTAGGGCTTAGGGGTTCCAATGAGCAGTTCTTC; CDR3: CASSLGLRGSNEQFF
V: TRBV9; length: 13; size: once; J: TRBJ1-3; D: -; DNA: TGTGCCAGCAGCGTAGAACATTCAAACACCATATATTTT; CDR3: CASSVEHSNTIYF
V: TRBV5-6; length: 14; size: once; J: TRBJ2-5; D: TRBD2; DNA: TGTGCCAGCAGCCGAGGACTAGCTCCGGAGACCCAGTACTTC; CDR3: CASSRGLAPETQYF
V: TRBV5-4; length: 17; size: -; J: TRBJ2-1; D: TRBD2; DNA: TGTGCCAGCAGCTTGCAAGCGGGAGGGAAAATGGGGAATGAGCAGTTCTTC; CDR3: CASSLQAGGKMGNEQFF
V: TRBV5-6; length: 12; size: few; J: TRBJ2-7; D: -; DNA: TGTGCCAGCAGCGGAGGTGCCTACGAGCAGTACTTC; CDR3: CASSGGAYEQYF
V: TRBV5-4; length: 16; size: -; J: TRBJ2-5; D: TRBD1; DNA: TGTGCCAGCAGCCCCGACCTTTCAGGGGGCCAAGAGACCCAGTACTTC; CDR3: CASSPDLSGGQETQYF
V: TRBV12-1; length: 15; size: -; J: TRBJ2-1; D: -; DNA: TGTGCCAGCAGCTTTGGGCGGGATTCTTACAATGAGCAGTTCTTC; CDR3: CASSFGRDSYNEQFF
V: TRBV5-1; length: 16; size: -; J: TRBJ2-2; D: TRBD2; DNA: TGCGCCAGCAGCTTAGGAGCGGGAGATGGGAGCGGGGAGCTGTTTTTT; CDR3: CASSLGAGDGSGELFF
V: TRBV5-4; length: 16; size: -; J: TRBJ2-1; D: -; DNA: TGTGCCAGCAGCTTAAGCGGCTCCGCCGGGTACAATGAGCAGTTCTTC; CDR3: CASSLSGSAGYNEQFF
V: TRBV7-7; length: 16; size: -; J: TRBJ2-3; D: TRBD2; DNA: TGTGCTAGCAGCCCGGGACTAGCGGGAGGCACAGATACGCAGTATTTT; CDR3: CASSPGLAGGTDTQYF
V: TRBV11-2; length: 12; size: -; J: TRBJ2-7; D: -; DNA: TGTGCCAGCAGCCCCCCTCTCCACGAGCAGTACTTC; CDR3: CASSPPLHEQYF
V: TRBV7-2; length: 15; size: -; J: TRBJ2-5; D: -; DNA: TGTGCCAGCAGCTTAGTAGTTAGCCGCCGAGAGACCCAGTACTTC; CDR3: CASSLVVSRRETQYF
V: TRBV4-3; length: 18; size: -; J: TRBJ2-1; D: TRBD2; DNA: TGCGCCAGCAGCCACGGGACTAGCGGGAGGGCCGCGAGGAATGAGCAGTTCTTC; CDR3: CASSHGTSGRAARNEQFF
V: TRBV2; length: 16; size: -; J: TRBJ2-2; D: -; DNA: TGTGCCAGCAGTGATACTCCTCACCCGAACACCGGGGAGCTGTTTTTT; CDR3: CASSDTPHPNTGELFF
V: TRBV18; length: 14; size: once; J: TRBJ1-2; D: -; DNA: TGTGCCAGCTCACTTTTGGACAGCACATATGGCTACACCTTC; CDR3: CASSLLDSTYGYTF
V: TRBV5-6; length: 14; size: -; J: TRBJ2-7; D: TRBD1; DNA: TGTGCCAGCAGCTTGCGGGACAGGGCGTACGAGCAGTACTTC; CDR3: CASSLRDRAYEQYF